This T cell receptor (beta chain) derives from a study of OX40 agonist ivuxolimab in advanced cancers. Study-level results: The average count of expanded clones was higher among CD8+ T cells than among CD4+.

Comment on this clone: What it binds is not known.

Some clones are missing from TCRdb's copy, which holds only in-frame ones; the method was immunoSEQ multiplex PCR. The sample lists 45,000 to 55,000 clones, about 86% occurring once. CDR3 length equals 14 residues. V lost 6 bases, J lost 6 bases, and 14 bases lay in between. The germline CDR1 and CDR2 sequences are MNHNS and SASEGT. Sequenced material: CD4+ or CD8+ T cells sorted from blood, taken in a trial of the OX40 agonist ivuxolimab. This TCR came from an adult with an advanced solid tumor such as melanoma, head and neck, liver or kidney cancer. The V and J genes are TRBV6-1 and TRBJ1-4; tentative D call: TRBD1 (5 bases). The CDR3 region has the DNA TGTGCCAGCAGGGGGGGGAATTCGCATGAAAAACTGTTTTTT. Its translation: CASRGGNSHEKLFF.